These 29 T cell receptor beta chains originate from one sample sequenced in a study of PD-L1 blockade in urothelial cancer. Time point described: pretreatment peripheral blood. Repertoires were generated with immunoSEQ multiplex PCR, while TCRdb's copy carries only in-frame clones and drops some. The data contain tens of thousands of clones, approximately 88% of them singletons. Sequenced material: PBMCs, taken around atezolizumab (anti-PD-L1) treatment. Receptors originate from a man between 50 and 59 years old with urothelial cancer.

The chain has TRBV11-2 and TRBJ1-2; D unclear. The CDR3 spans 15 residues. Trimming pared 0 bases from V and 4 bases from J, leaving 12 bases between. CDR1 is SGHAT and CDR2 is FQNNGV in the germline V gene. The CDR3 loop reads CASSLEVEGGYGYTF. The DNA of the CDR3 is TGTGCCAGCAGCTTAGAGGTCGAGGGCGGCTATGGCTACACCTTC.

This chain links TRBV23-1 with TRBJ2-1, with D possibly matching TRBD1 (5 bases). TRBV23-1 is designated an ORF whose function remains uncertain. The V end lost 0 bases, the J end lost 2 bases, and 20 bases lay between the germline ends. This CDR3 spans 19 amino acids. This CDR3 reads CASSQSPLGPQGAYNEQFF. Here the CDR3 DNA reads TGCGCCAGCAGTCAATCTCCCCTGGGCCCCCAGGGCGCCTACAATGAGCAGTTCTTC.

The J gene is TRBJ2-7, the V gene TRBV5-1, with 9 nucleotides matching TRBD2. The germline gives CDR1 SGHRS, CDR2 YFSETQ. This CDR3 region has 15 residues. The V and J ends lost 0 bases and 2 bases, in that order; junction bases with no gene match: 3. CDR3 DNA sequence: TGCGCCAGCAGCTTGGAACTAGCGGGTACCTACGAGCAGTACTTC. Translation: CASSLELAGTYEQYF.

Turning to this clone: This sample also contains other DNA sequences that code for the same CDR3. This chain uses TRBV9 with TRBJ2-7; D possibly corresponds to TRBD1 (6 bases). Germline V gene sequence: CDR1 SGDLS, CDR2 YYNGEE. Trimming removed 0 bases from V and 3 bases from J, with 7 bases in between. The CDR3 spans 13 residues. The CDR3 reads CASSVEQGYEQYF. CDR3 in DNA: TGTGCCAGCAGCGTAGAACAGGGCTACGAGCAGTACTTC.

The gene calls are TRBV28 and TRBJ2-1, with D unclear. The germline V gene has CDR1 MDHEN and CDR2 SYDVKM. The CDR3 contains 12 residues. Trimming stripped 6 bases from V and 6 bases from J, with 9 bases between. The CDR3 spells CASSFMSNEQFF. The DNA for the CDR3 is TGTGCCAGCAGCTTTATGAGCAATGAGCAGTTCTTC.

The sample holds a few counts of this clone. CDR3 region: CASSYLPGQYNSPLHF. CDR3 DNA: TGTGCCAGCAGTTACCTCCCGGGACAGTATAATTCACCCCTCCACTTT. The genes are TRBV6-6 and TRBJ1-6, with TRBD1 identical over 7 bases. The CDR3 totals 16 residues. Germline trimming cut 2 bases from V and 4 bases from J; bases unmatched to any gene: 5. Germline V gives CDR1 MNHNY, CDR2 SVGAGI (reference sequence).

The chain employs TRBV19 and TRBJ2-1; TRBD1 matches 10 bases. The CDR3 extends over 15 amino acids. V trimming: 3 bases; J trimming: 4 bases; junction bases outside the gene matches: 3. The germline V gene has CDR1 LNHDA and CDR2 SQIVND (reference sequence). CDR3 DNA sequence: TGTGCCAGTAGTATGAGGGACAGGGGATACAATGAGCAGTTCTTC. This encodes CASSMRDRGYNEQFF.

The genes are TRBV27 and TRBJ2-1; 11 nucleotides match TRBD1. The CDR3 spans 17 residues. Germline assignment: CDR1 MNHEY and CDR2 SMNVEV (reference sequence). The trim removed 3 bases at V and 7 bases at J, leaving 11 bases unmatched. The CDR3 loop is CASSFIPGQGARNEQFF. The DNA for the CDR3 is TGTGCCAGCAGTTTTATCCCCGGACAGGGGGCGAGAAATGAGCAGTTCTTC.

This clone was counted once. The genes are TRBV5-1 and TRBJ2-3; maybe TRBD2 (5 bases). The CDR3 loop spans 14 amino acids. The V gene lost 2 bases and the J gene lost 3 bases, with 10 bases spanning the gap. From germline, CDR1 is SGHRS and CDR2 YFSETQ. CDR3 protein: CASSLIGMTDTQYF. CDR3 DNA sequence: TGCGCCAGCAGCTTAATCGGGATGACAGATACGCAGTATTTT.

As DNA, the CDR3 is TGCGCCAGCAGCCTCTTCGGGGGTGGGTACAATGAGCAGTTCTTC. This encodes CASSLFGGGYNEQFF. The chain combines TRBV4-1 with TRBJ2-1, with D possibly being TRBD2 (6 bases). The CDR3 is 15 residues long. Trimming cost V 4 bases and J 4 bases, with 14 bases left between them. CDR1 MGHRA and CDR2 YSYEKL come from the germline V gene.

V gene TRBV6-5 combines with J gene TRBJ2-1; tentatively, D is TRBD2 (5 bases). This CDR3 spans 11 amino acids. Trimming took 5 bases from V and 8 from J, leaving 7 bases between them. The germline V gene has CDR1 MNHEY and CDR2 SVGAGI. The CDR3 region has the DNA TGTGCCAGCAGTCCCGGGGATGAGCAGTTCTTC. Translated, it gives CASSPGDEQFF.

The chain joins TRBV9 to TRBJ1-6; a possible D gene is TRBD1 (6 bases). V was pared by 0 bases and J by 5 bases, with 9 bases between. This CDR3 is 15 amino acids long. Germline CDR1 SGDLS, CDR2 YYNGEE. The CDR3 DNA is TGTGCCAGCAGCGTAGGCAGGGGTAATAATTCACCCCTCCACTTT. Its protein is CASSVGRGNNSPLHF.

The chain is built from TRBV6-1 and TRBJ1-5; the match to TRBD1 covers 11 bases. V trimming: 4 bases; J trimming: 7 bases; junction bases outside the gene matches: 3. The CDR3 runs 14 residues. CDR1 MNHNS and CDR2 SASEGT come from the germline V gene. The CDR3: CASSGTGGGQPQHF. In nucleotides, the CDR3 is TGTGCCAGCAGTGGGACAGGGGGCGGACAGCCCCAGCATTTT.

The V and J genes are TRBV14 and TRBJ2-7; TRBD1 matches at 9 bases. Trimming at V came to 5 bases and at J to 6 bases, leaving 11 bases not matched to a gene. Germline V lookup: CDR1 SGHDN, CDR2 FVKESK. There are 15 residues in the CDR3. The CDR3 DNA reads TGTGCCAGCAGCGTTCGACCGGGACAGGGAGCCGAGCAGTACTTC. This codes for CASSVRPGQGAEQYF.

The CDR3 loop is CASGQGFGTEAFF. The CDR3 DNA sequence: TGTGCCTCAGGACAGGGGTTTGGCACTGAAGCTTTCTTT. The rearrangement joins TRBV30 to TRBJ1-1; TRBD1 matches at 9 bases. Trimming at V came to 7 bases and at J to 4 bases, leaving 7 bases not matched to a gene. Germline-derived CDR1 and CDR2 are GTSNPN and SVGIG (reference sequence). The CDR3 extends over 13 amino acids.

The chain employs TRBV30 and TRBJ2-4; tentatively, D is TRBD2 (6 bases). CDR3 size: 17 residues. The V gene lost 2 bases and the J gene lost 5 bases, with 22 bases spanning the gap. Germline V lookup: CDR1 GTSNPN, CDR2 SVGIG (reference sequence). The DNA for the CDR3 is TGTGCCTGGAGTCCCCCCGGGGAGGTTGGACGCCAAAACATTCAGTACTTC. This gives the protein CAWSPPGEVGRQNIQYF.

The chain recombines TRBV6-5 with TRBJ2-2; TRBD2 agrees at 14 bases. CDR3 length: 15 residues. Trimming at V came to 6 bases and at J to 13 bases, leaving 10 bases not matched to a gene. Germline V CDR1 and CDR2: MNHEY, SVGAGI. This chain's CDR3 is CASRTRLAGGLGLFF. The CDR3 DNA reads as TGTGCCAGCAGGACGCGACTAGCGGGGGGGCTTGGGCTGTTTTTT.

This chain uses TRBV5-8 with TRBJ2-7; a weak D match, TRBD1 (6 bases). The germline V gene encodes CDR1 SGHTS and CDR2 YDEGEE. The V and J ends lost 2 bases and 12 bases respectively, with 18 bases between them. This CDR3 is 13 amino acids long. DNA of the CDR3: TGTGCCAGCAGCTTTCAGGGGCTACGTCGTCCGTACTTC. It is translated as CASSFQGLRRPYF. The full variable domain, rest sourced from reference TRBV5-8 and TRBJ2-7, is EAGVTQSPTHLIKTRGQQATLRCSPISGHTSVYWYQQALGLGLQFLLWYDEGEERNRGNFPPRFSGRQFPNYSSELNVNALELEDSALYLCASSFQGLRRPYFGPGTRLTVT.

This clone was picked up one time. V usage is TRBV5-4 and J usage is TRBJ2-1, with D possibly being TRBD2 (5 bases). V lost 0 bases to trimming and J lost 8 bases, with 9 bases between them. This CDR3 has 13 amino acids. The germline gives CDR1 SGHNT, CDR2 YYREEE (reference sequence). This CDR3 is CASSLVLGDEQFF. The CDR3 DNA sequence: TGTGCCAGCAGCTTGGTACTAGGTGATGAGCAGTTCTTC.

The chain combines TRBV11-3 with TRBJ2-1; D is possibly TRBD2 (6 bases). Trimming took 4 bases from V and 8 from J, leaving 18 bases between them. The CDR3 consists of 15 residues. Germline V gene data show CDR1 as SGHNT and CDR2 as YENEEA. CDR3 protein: CASSSGAQRRDEQFF. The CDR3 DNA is TGTGCCAGCAGCTCCGGAGCGCAGCGGAGGGATGAGCAGTTCTTC.

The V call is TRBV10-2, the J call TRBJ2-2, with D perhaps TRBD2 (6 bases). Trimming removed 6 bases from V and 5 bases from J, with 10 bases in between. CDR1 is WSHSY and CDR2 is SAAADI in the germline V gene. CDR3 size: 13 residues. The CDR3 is CASRLAQTGELFF. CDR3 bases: TGCGCCAGCAGACTAGCACAAACCGGGGAGCTGTTTTTT.

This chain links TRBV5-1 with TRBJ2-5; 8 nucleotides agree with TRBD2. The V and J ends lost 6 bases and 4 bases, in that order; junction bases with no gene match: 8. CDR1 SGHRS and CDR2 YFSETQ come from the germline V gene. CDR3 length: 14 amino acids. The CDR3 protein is CASTPGGPIETQYF. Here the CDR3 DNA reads TGCGCCAGCACCCCGGGGGGGCCGATAGAGACCCAGTACTTC.

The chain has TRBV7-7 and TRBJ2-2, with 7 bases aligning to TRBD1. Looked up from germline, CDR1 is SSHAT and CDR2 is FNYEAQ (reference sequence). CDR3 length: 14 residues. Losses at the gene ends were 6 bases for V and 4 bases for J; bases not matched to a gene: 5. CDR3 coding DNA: TGTGCCAGCAGGCCTGGACAGGCCACCGGGGAGCTGTTTTTT. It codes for CASRPGQATGELFF.

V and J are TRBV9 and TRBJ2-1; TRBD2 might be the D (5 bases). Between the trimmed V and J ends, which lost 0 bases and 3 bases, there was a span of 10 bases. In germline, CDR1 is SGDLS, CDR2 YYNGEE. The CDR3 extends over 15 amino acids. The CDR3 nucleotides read TGTGCCAGCAGCGTAGCCCTAGCAAACTACAATGAGCAGTTCTTC. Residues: CASSVALANYNEQFF.

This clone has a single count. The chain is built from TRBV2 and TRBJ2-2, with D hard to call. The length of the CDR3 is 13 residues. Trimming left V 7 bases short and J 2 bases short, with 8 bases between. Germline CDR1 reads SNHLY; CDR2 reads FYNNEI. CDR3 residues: CASNNRNTGELFF. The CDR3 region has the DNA TGTGCCAGCAATAACAGAAACACCGGGGAGCTGTTTTTT. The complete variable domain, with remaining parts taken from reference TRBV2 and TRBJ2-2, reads EPEVTQTPSHQVTQMGQEVILRCVPISNHLYFYWYRQILGQKVEFLVSFYNNEISEKSEIFDDQFSVERPDGSNFTLKIRSTKLEDSAMYFCASNNRNTGELFFGEGSRLTVL.

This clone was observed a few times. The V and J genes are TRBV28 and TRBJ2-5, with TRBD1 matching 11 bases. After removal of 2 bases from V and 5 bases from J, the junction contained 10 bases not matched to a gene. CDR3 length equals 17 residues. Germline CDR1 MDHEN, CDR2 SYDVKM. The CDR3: CASSLPSSRDRGETQYF. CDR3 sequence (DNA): TGTGCCAGCAGTTTACCCTCGTCCCGGGACAGGGGGGAGACCCAGTACTTC.

Here the CDR3 DNA reads TGCGCCAGCAGAGGAACTAGCGGGAGAGTCTCCTACAATGAGCAGTTCTTC. Residues: CASRGTSGRVSYNEQFF. The V gene is TRBV5-1, the J gene TRBJ2-1; TRBD2 aligns across 11 bases. V shed 5 bases, J shed 0 bases, and the junction held 7 bases outside the gene matches. The germline V gene encodes CDR1 SGHRS and CDR2 YFSETQ. The CDR3 spans 17 residues.

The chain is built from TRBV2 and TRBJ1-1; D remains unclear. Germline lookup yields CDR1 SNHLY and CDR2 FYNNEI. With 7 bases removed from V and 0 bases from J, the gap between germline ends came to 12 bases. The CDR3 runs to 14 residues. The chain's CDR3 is CASIDTVMNTEAFF. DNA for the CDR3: TGTGCCAGCATCGATACAGTCATGAACACTGAAGCTTTCTTT.

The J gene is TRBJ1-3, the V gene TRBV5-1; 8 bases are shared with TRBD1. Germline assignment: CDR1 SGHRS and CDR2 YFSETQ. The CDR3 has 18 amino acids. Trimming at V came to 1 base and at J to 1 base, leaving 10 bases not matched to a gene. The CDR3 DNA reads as TGCGCCAGCAGCTTGTTGACAGGGGCCTCGGCTTCTGGAAACACCATATATTTT. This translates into CASSLLTGASASGNTIYF.